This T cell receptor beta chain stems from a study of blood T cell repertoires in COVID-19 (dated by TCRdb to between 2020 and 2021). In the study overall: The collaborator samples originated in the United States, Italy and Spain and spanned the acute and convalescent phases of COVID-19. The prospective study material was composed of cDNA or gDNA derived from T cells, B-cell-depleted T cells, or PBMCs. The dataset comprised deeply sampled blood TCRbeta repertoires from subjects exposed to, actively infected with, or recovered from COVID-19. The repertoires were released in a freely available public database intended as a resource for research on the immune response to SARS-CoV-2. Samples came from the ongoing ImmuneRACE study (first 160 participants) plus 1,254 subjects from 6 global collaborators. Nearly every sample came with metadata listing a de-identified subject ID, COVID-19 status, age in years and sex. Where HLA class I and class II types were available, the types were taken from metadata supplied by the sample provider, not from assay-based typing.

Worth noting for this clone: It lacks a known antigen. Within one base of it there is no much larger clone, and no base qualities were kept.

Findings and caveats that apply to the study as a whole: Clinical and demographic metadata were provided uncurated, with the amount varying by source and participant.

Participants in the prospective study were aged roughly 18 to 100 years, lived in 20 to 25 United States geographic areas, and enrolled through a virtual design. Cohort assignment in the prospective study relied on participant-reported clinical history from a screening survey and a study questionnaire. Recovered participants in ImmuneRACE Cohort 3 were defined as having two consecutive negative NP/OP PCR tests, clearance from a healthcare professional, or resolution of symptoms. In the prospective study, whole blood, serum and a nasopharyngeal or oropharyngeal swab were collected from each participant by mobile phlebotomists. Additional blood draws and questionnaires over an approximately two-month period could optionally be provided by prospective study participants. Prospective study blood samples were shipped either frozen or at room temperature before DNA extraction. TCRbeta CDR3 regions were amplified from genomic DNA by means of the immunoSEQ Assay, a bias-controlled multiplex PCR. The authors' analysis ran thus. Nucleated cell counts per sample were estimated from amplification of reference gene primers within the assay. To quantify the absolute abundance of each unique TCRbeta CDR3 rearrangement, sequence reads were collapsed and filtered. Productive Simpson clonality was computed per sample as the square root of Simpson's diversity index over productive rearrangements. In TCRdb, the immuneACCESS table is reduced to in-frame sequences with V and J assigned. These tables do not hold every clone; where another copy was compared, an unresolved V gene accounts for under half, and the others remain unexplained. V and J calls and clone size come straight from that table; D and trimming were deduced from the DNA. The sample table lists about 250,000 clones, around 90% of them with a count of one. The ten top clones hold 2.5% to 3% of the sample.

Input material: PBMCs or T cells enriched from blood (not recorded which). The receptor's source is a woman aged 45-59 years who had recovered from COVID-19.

The CDR3 sequence is CASSSTGLETQYF. DNA sequence: TGTGCCAGCAGCTCGACAGGTTTGGAGACCCAGTACTTC. The chain links TRBV7-3 with TRBJ2-5; the D gene is perhaps TRBD1, on 6 matching bases. Including the terminal cysteine and phenylalanine, the CDR3 comprises 13 residues. The entry retains the CDR3 DNA only, 39 bases that are in frame from base 1. In the germline V gene, CDR1 corresponds to SGHTA and CDR2 to FQGTGA. Trimming takes 4 bases from V and 5 bases from J, and the germline ends sit 11 bases apart.